One sample yielded the 18 T cell receptor beta chains listed below, sequenced in a study of blood T cell repertoires in COVID-19. Profiled with immunoSEQ multiplex PCR; TCRdb holds only in-frame clones, not every one. Among some 300,000 clones listed, about nine tenths were seen once. The sequenced material came from peripheral blood. Receptors were obtained from a woman between 45 and 65 years old with COVID-19, enrolled during active disease.

This sequence joins TRBV19 and TRBJ1-2; D gene unclear. There are 13 residues in the CDR3. CDR1 LNHDA and CDR2 SQIVND come from the germline V gene (reference sequence). V was trimmed by 3 bases and J by 8 bases, leaving 13 bases between them. The CDR3 bases are TGTGCCAGTAGTATTCGGGTTTATCTGGGCTACACCTTC. This translates into CASSIRVYLGYTF.

The rearrangement joins TRBV27 to TRBJ1-2, with 9 bases matching TRBD1. CDR1 MNHEY and CDR2 SMNVEV come from the germline V gene (reference sequence). This CDR3 is built from 13 residues. V shed 6 bases and J 8 bases; nucleotides not matched to a gene: 7. The CDR3 DNA reads TGTGCCAGCAGCCCTACAGGGGGCAGCGGCTACACCTTC. As protein: CASSPTGGSGYTF.

J is TRBJ2-5 and V is TRBV4-3, with D tentatively TRBD2 (7 bases). Trimming removed 3 bases at V and 3 bases at J, with 14 bases between. This CDR3 has 15 residues. Germline CDR1 LGHNA, CDR2 YSLEER. CDR3 in amino acids: CASSQGGGRKETQYF. The DNA for the CDR3 is TGCGCCAGCAGCCAGGGAGGGGGACGAAAAGAGACCCAGTACTTC.

V gene TRBV28 combines with J gene TRBJ1-2; the match to TRBD1 covers 9 bases. The germline CDR1 and CDR2 sequences are MDHEN and SYDVKM. Trimming cost V 5 bases and J 4 bases; bases outside gene matches: 2. This CDR3 region has 13 residues. The CDR3, as DNA: TGTGCCAGCAGTGAGGACAGGGGCTATGGCTACACCTTC. This encodes CASSEDRGYGYTF.

The chain joins TRBV2 to TRBJ1-6; no reliable D call. Germline V CDR1 and CDR2: SNHLY, FYNNEI. The CDR3 runs 16 residues. Deletions cut 2 bases from V and 2 bases from J, with 10 bases between. The CDR3 loop is CASSERLTAYNSPLHF. CDR3 in DNA: TGTGCCAGCAGTGAACGACTCACGGCCTATAATTCACCCCTCCACTTT.

The CDR3, as DNA: TGTGCCAGCAGCTTGGCTAGCGGGAGGCAAGAGACCCAGTACTTC. Its translation: CASSLASGRQETQYF. This chain links TRBV5-6 with TRBJ2-5; TRBD2 matches at 11 bases. In germline, CDR1 is SGHDT, CDR2 YYEEEE. The CDR3 totals 15 residues. The V and J ends lost 0 bases and 2 bases, in that order; junction bases with no gene match: 0.

The J gene is TRBJ1-2, the V gene TRBV19; D unresolved. The CDR3 loop spans 12 amino acids. Per germline, CDR1 LNHDA and CDR2 SQIVND (reference sequence). V was shortened by 9 bases and J by 5 bases, with 13 bases between the two germline ends. CDR3 nucleotides: TGTGCCAGCTCCTTGGGCAGATATGGCTACACCTTC. Encoded protein: CASSLGRYGYTF.

This rearrangement joins TRBV5-1 to TRBJ2-7; the D gene is possibly TRBD2 (6 bases). Germline-derived CDR1 and CDR2 are SGHRS and YFSETQ. With 5 bases removed from V and 6 bases from J, the gap between germline ends came to 18 bases. CDR3 length: 14 amino acids. CDR3 bases: TGCGCCAGCAGTTGCGGGGAGATAGTCTGCGAGCAGTACTTC. This sequence encodes CASSCGEIVCEQYF. Looking up the rest from reference TRBV5-1 and TRBJ2-7 gives the full variable domain: KAGVTQTPRYLIKTRGQQVTLSCSPISGHRSVSWYQQTPGQGLQFLFEYFSETQRNKGNFPGRFSGRQFSNSRSEMNVSTLELGDSALYLCASSCGEIVCEQYFGPGTRLTVT.

V and J are TRBV6-4 and TRBJ1-5, with D uncertain. The CDR3 spans 13 residues. CDR1 MRHNA and CDR2 SNTAGT come from the germline V gene. The V gene lost 3 bases and the J gene lost 7 bases, with 10 bases spanning the gap. The CDR3 is CASSDTLKQPQHF. The CDR3 DNA sequence: TGTGCCAGCAGTGATACCCTAAAACAGCCCCAGCATTTT.

CDR3 in DNA: TGTGCCACCAGCAGGACTAGAGGAACCTACGAGCAGTACTTC. This gives the protein CATSRTRGTYEQYF. The gene calls are TRBV15 and TRBJ2-7; perhaps TRBD2 as D (6 bases). The CDR3 length is 14 residues. Deletions cut 3 bases from V and 2 bases from J, with 11 bases between. Per germline, CDR1 LNHNV and CDR2 YYDKDF (reference sequence).

This clone was detected once. The rearrangement links TRBV18 to TRBJ2-2; 7 bases agree with TRBD2. Germline CDR1 reads KGHSH; CDR2 reads LQKENI. J was trimmed by 1 base and V by 3 bases; bases with no gene match: 8. This CDR3 has 17 amino acids. The CDR3 is CASSPPGGTLNTGELFF. The CDR3 DNA is TGTGCCAGCTCACCCCCCGGGGGGACTCTGAACACCGGGGAGCTGTTTTTT.

The chain is built from TRBV18 and TRBJ1-3; 7 bases are shared with TRBD1. CDR3 length: 13 amino acids. Per germline, CDR1 KGHSH and CDR2 LQKENI. The V and J ends lost 6 bases and 4 bases, in that order; junction bases with no gene match: 3. CDR3 protein: CASSPDRGNTIYF. CDR3 sequence (DNA): TGTGCCAGCTCCCCGGACAGGGGAAACACCATATATTTT.

The genes are TRBV7-2 and TRBJ1-6, with no clear D. Germline lookup yields CDR1 SGHTA and CDR2 FQGNSA. V dropped 7 bases and J dropped 7 bases, with 20 bases sitting between them. CDR3 length equals 16 residues. Here the CDR3 reads CASTLRGLVFNSPLHF. Written as DNA, the CDR3 is TGTGCCAGCACCCTTAGAGGGTTAGTTTTCAATTCACCCCTCCACTTT.

In nucleotides, the CDR3 is TGTGCCAGCAGTCCAAAGAACACTGAAGCTTTCTTT. It yields the protein CASSPKNTEAFF. The V and J genes are TRBV6-5 and TRBJ1-1; D gene unclear. This CDR3 comprises 12 residues. V was clipped by 5 bases and J by 1 base, with 5 bases between them. Germline V gene lookup returns CDR1 MNHEY and CDR2 SVGAGI.

The chain combines TRBV7-9 with TRBJ2-4, with a possible D match to TRBD1 (6 bases). Germline CDR1 SEHNR, CDR2 FQNEAQ (reference sequence). This CDR3 region has 16 residues. V dropped 1 base and J dropped 3 bases, with 13 bases sitting between them. CDR3 nucleotides: TGTGCCAGCAGCTTAGTCGCAGGGGAAGTCAAAAACATTCAGTACTTC. It is translated as CASSLVAGEVKNIQYF.

The V and J genes are TRBV6-5 and TRBJ2-7, with 9 bases matching TRBD2. Looked up from germline, CDR1 is MNHEY and CDR2 is SVGAGI. Trimming removed 6 bases from V and 2 bases from J; junction bases left unmatched: 8. The CDR3 spans 15 residues. CDR3 nucleotide sequence: TGTGCCAGCAGCGGCATAGCGGGGGAACCCTACGAGCAGTACTTC. Protein: CASSGIAGEPYEQYF.

The V call is TRBV5-5, the J call TRBJ2-3; D is ambiguous. The CDR3 loop spans 11 amino acids. V was shortened by 4 bases and J by 7 bases, with 7 bases between the two germline ends. Germline CDR1 SGHKS, CDR2 YYEKEE (reference sequence). This chain's CDR3 is CASSHSNTQYF. DNA of the CDR3: TGTGCCAGCAGCCATTCAAATACGCAGTATTTT.

This sequence joins TRBV5-1 and TRBJ1-2; weak D call: TRBD1 (5 bases). The CDR3 runs to 15 residues. V lost 4 bases, J lost 5 bases, and 18 bases lay in between. Germline loops: CDR1 SGHRS, CDR2 YFSETQ. The CDR3 here is CASSQLGTGGYGYTF. Here the CDR3 DNA reads TGCGCCAGCAGCCAACTTGGTACAGGTGGATATGGCTACACCTTC.